These 22 T cell receptor beta chains came from one sample sequenced in a study of naive and memory T cell subsets. The beta constant-region primer was an equimolar mix of two oligonucleotides covering TRBC1 and TRBC2. Four rounds of PCR amplified the ligated cDNA using nested alpha and beta constant-region primers plus SP2. TCRdb reanalysed the UMI-ligation and nested PCR reads using MiXCR and keeps one entry per CDR3 protein. The sample has 90,000 to 120,000 distinct CDR3 sequences, roughly 15% seen once. These receptors' targets are unknown. Overall study findings and caveats: Possibly reflecting memory cells re-expressing CD45RA, a few larger clonotypes occurred in naive repertoires, especially CD8.

The sequencing sample was made of naive CD8+ T cells from blood. The receptors were gathered from a human donor in good health.

This clonotype was counted ten times or more. The J gene is TRBJ1-1, the V gene TRBV10-2; D might be TRBD1 (5 bases). The CDR3 is 13 amino acids. Germline lookup yields CDR1 WSHSY and CDR2 SAAADI. V lost 4 bases and J lost 2, with 8 bases in between. The CDR3 loop is CASSAGLNTEAFF. The CDR3 DNA reads as TGCGCCAGCAGTGCAGGGTTAAACACTGAAGCTTTCTTT.

The chain employs TRBV9 and TRBJ2-5; TRBD2 agrees at 10 bases. Trimming removed 1 base from V and 3 bases from J; junction bases left unmatched: 9. The CDR3 contains 17 residues. Germline loops: CDR1 SGDLS, CDR2 YYNGEE. The CDR3 here is CASSVSRTGLAEETQYF. CDR3 nucleotides: TGTGCCAGCAGCGTATCTCGAACCGGACTAGCGGAAGAGACCCAGTACTTC.

This clonotype was counted a few times. The chain employs TRBV20-1 and TRBJ2-1; 10 nucleotides match TRBD2. Germline V gene lookup returns CDR1 DFQATT and CDR2 SNEGSKA (reference sequence). With V trimmed by 6 bases and J by 9 bases, 11 bases remained unmatched. This CDR3 comprises 14 residues. CDR3 protein: CSAVEREGLSEQFF. In DNA, the CDR3 is TGCAGTGCGGTGGAGCGGGAGGGCCTCAGTGAGCAGTTCTTC.

This clonotype was seen a few times. The rearrangement joins TRBV11-2 to TRBJ2-7; possibly TRBD2 for D (5 bases). Trimming shortened V by 4 bases and J by 6 bases, and 19 bases separated the two germline ends. Germline lookup yields CDR1 SGHAT and CDR2 FQNNGV. The CDR3 runs to 15 residues. The CDR3 nucleotides read TGTGCCAGCAGCTCCCTCTTCGGACTCCAAGCCGAGCAGTACTTC. Encoded protein: CASSSLFGLQAEQYF.

There are many counts of this clonotype. Here the CDR3 DNA reads TGCAGTGCCAAACTAGCGGGGTACGAGCAGTACTTC. Amino acids: CSAKLAGYEQYF. The chain employs TRBV20-1 and TRBJ2-7; 10 bases fit TRBD2. In germline, CDR1 is DFQATT, CDR2 SNEGSKA (reference sequence). The CDR3 loop spans 12 amino acids. Trimming removed 6 bases from V and 4 bases from J; junction bases left unmatched: 3.

This sequence joins TRBV5-6 and TRBJ1-1, with D unclear. V lost 4 bases, J lost 5 bases, and 9 bases lay in between. CDR3 length equals 12 residues. Germline V lookup: CDR1 SGHDT, CDR2 YYEEEE. CDR3 sequence (DNA): TGTGCCAGCAGCCCTGGACTAACTGAAGCTTTCTTT. It is translated as CASSPGLTEAFF.

The chain is built from TRBV3-1 and TRBJ1-6; D unclear. From germline, CDR1 is LGHDT and CDR2 YNNKEL (reference sequence). V was trimmed by 8 bases and J by 8 bases, leaving 16 bases between them. The CDR3 is 14 amino acids. The CDR3 DNA reads as TGTGCCAGCGAGGAAGGCCTTCCATATTCACCCCTCCACTTT. It specifies CASEEGLPYSPLHF.

This clonotype was recorded many times. The rearrangement joins TRBV20-1 to TRBJ2-2, with D possibly being TRBD1 (5 bases). The CDR3 sequence is 15 residues long. The V gene lost 0 bases and the J gene lost 1 base, with 9 bases spanning the gap. Germline values: CDR1 DFQATT, CDR2 SNEGSKA (reference sequence). This chain's CDR3 is CSARDNRGNTGELFF. CDR3 in DNA: TGCAGTGCTAGAGATAATAGGGGGAACACCGGGGAGCTGTTTTTT.

The genes are TRBV19 and TRBJ2-7; 7 bases align to TRBD1. The CDR3 length is 15 residues. Trimming at V came to 4 bases and at J to 1 base, leaving 7 bases not matched to a gene. Germline-derived CDR1 and CDR2 are LNHDA and SQIVND (reference sequence). The CDR3 sequence: CASSSETGLSYEQYF. The CDR3 region has the DNA TGTGCCAGTAGTAGCGAGACAGGGTTGTCCTACGAGCAGTACTTC.

V and J are TRBV7-9 and TRBJ2-7; either TRBD1 or TRBD2 may fit D (5 bases each). This CDR3 comprises 16 residues. Trimming left V 4 bases short and J 4 bases short, with 20 bases between. The germline V gene has CDR1 SEHNR and CDR2 FQNEAQ (reference sequence). Written as DNA, the CDR3 is TGTGCCAGCAGCTCGGGGCGGGCCGGTTCCCCTTACGAGCAGTACTTC. It translates to CASSSGRAGSPYEQYF. Supplemented by reference TRBV7-9 and TRBJ2-7, the full variable domain reads DTGVSQNPRHKITKRGQNVTFRCDPISEHNRLYWYRQTLGQGPEFLTYFQNEAQLEKSRLLSDRFSAERPKGSFSTLEIQRTEQGDSAMYLCASSSGRAGSPYEQYFGPGTRLTVT.

This chain uses TRBV12-3 or TRBV12-4 with TRBJ2-1, with 9 bases identical to TRBD2. This CDR3 comprises 18 residues. With V trimmed by 7 bases and J by 10 bases, 23 bases remained unmatched. The CDR3 DNA sequence: TGTGCCAGCATCAATGAGCATCAGAGCGGGAGGAGAGTGAGGGAGCAGTTCTTC. Amino acids: CASINEHQSGRRVREQFF.

The CDR3 sequence: CAWRNTEAFF. DNA of the CDR3: TGTGCCTGGAGGAACACTGAAGCTTTCTTT. The chain employs TRBV30 and TRBJ1-1; D is unclear. The CDR3 extends over 10 amino acids. V was clipped by 3 bases and J by 1 base, with 0 bases between them. Looked up from germline, CDR1 is GTSNPN and CDR2 is SVGIG (reference sequence).

This clonotype was seen many times. The genes are TRBV2 and TRBJ2-1, with a possible D match to TRBD2 (5 bases). There are 13 residues in the CDR3. V lost 4 bases to trimming and J lost 4 bases, with 8 bases between them. Germline V lookup: CDR1 SNHLY, CDR2 FYNNEI. The CDR3: CASSGTEYNEQFF. CDR3 coding DNA: TGTGCCAGCAGTGGGACTGAATACAATGAGCAGTTCTTC.

This clonotype was recorded a few times. This chain joins TRBV19 and TRBJ2-1; no clear D gene. Germline V gene sequence: CDR1 LNHDA, CDR2 SQIVND (reference sequence). V lost 9 bases, J lost 5 bases, and 17 bases lay in between. The CDR3 runs to 14 residues. Here the CDR3 reads CASGPSVLHNEQFF. The CDR3 DNA reads as TGTGCCAGCGGACCCTCAGTGCTTCACAATGAGCAGTTCTTC.

A few counts support this clonotype. J is TRBJ2-4 and V is TRBV9; a weak D match, TRBD2 (5 bases). CDR1 and CDR2 from the germline V gene are SGDLS and YYNGEE. V was clipped by 6 bases and J by 8 bases, with 12 bases between them. The CDR3 length is 12 residues. As DNA, the CDR3 is TGTGCCAGCACTGGTCCGGAGGACATTCAGTACTTC. Amino acids: CASTGPEDIQYF.

The genes are TRBV13 and TRBJ1-2, with D possibly matching TRBD1 (6 bases). Trimming took off 5 bases at V and 5 bases at J, with 9 bases between the two ends. Germline V gene lookup returns CDR1 PRHDT and CDR2 FYEKMQ (reference sequence). CDR3 length: 12 residues. The CDR3 DNA is TGTGCCAGCAGCACCGGGACATATGGCTACACCTTC. It specifies CASSTGTYGYTF.

The V and J genes are TRBV4-2 and TRBJ2-3, with 7 bases that match TRBD1. J gave up 0 bases and V 5 bases, and 14 bases lay outside the gene matches. This CDR3 has 18 amino acids. Germline V CDR1 and CDR2: LGHNA, YNFKEQ. CDR3 bases: TGTGCCAGCAGCGCTAGGGGACAGCCCCTTACTAGCACAGATACGCAGTATTTT. Translated, it gives CASSARGQPLTSTDTQYF.

This chain joins TRBV13 and TRBJ2-1, with 8 bases fitting TRBD2. The CDR3 spans 14 residues. In germline, CDR1 is PRHDT, CDR2 FYEKMQ (reference sequence). V gave up 4 bases and J gave up 5 bases; unmatched junction bases: 4. The CDR3 coding sequence is TGTGCCAGCAGCTCGGGACTAGGGGACAATGAGCAGTTCTTC. This codes for CASSSGLGDNEQFF.

This chain uses TRBV5-1 with TRBJ2-3, with D unclear. This CDR3 has 16 residues. V was clipped by 9 bases and J by 1 base, with 21 bases between them. In germline, CDR1 is SGHRS, CDR2 YFSETQ. In nucleotides, the CDR3 is TGCGCCACCGCCCCCCCCTCCGCGTGGGGCACAGATACGCAGTATTTT. It codes for CATAPPSAWGTDTQYF.

In this sample, this clonotype turned up many times. This rearrangement joins TRBV7-9 to TRBJ1-5, with D maybe TRBD1 (5 bases). From germline, CDR1 is SEHNR and CDR2 FQNEAQ (reference sequence). V lost 1 base, J lost 4 bases, and 8 bases lay in between. There are 14 residues in the CDR3. The CDR3 DNA follows: TGTGCCAGCAGCTTAGGGCAGGGAAATCAGCCCCAGCATTTT. Encoded protein: CASSLGQGNQPQHF.

This clonotype appeared once. Because the CDR3 is missing its conserved closing phenylalanine or tryptophan, this is likely a read error. This sequence joins TRBV6-2 or TRBV6-3 and TRBJ2-2; possibly TRBD1 for D (5 bases). The germline V gene encodes CDR1 MNHEY and CDR2 SVGEGT. Trimming shortened V by 2 bases and J by 6 bases, and 10 bases separated the two germline ends. This CDR3 contains 14 residues. The CDR3 nucleotides read TGTGCCAGCAGTTACATCAGCAGGGCCGGGGAGCTGTTTCTT. Amino acids: CASSYISRAGELFL.

The sample holds a few counts of this clonotype. The chain combines TRBV13 with TRBJ2-1; no clear D gene. CDR3 size: 17 residues. Germline CDR1 PRHDT, CDR2 FYEKMQ (reference sequence). V lost 0 bases and J 5 bases, leaving 17 bases between the germline ends. The CDR3 region is CASSLGRSRTPNNEQFF. DNA for the CDR3: TGTGCCAGCAGCTTAGGCCGGTCGCGCACACCTAACAATGAGCAGTTCTTC.